This TCR beta chain is drawn from a study of blood T cell repertoires in COVID-19. Germline V gene lookup returns CDR1 KGHDR and CDR2 SFDVKD. V was pared by 4 bases and J by 5 bases, with 9 bases of the junction left unmatched. CDR3 size: 16 residues. The Seattle patients, enrolled during active infection, were followed longitudinally. Assay: immunoSEQ multiplex PCR; the TCRdb copy retains only in-frame clones and omits some. The sample consists of 250,000 to 350,000 clones, around 81% of them appearing once. The clonotype comes from an older person with COVID-19, enrolled during active disease. Sequences were obtained from peripheral blood. The rearrangement joins TRBV24-1 to TRBJ2-3; 9 positions agree with TRBD2. In DNA, the CDR3 is TGTGCCACCAGTGAGTATGGGACTAGCAGGAGAGATACGCAGTATTTT. Translating gives CATSEYGTSRRDTQYF.